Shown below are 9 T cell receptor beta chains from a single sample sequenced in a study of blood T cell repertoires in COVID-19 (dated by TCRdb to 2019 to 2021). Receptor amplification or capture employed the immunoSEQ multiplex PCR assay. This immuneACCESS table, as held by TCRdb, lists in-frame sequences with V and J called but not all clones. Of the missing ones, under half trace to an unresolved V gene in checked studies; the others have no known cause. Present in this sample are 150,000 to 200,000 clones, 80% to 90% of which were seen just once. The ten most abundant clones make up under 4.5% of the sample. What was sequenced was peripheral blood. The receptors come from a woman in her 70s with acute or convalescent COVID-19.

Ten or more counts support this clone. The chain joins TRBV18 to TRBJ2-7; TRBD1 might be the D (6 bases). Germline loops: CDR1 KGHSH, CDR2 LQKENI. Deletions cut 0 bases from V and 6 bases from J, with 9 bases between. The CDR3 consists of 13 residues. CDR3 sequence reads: CASSPPVGGEQYF. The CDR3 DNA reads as TGTGCCAGCTCACCACCTGTAGGGGGCGAGCAGTACTTC.

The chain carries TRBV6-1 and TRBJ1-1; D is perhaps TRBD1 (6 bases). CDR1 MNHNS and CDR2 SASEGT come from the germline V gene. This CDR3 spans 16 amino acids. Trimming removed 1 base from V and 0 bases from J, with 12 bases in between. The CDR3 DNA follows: TGTGCCAGCAGTGAAGTGGTAGGGGGAGTGAACACTGAAGCTTTCTTT. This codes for CASSEVVGGVNTEAFF.

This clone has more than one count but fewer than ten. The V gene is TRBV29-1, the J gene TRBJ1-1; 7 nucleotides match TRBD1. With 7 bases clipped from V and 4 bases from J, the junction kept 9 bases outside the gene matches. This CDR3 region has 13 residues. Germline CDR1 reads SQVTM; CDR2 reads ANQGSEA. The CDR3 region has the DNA TGCAGCGGCTGGACGGCAGGGGGCACTGAAGCTTTCTTT. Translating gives CSGWTAGGTEAFF.

The CDR3 loop reads CAWSVGRTGHNSPLHF. CDR3 in DNA: TGTGCCTGGAGTGTAGGTAGGACAGGACATAATTCACCCCTCCACTTT. This rearrangement joins TRBV30 to TRBJ1-6, with TRBD1 matching 7 bases. CDR1 is GTSNPN, CDR2 SVGIG, per germline (reference sequence). The CDR3 is 16 residues long. V was clipped by 0 bases and J by 5 bases; unmatched bases: 7.

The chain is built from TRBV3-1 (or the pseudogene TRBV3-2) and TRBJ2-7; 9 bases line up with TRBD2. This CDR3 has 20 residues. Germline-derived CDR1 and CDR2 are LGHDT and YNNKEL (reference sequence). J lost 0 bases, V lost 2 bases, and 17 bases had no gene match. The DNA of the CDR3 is TGTGCCAGCAGCCAACTATTTAGCGGGAGTAACACTGTCCCCTCCTACGAGCAGTACTTC. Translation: CASSQLFSGSNTVPSYEQYF.

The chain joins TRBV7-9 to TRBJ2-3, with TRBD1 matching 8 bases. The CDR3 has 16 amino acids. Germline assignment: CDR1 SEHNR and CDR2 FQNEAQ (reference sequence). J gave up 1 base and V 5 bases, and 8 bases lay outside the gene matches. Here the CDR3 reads CASSASGTGRTDTQYF. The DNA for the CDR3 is TGTGCCAGCAGCGCATCCGGGACAGGACGCACAGATACGCAGTATTTT.

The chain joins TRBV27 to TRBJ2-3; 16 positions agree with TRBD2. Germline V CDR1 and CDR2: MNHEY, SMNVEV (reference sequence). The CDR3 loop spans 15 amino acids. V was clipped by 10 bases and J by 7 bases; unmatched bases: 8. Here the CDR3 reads CATGLAGGPGNTQYF. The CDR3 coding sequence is TGTGCCACGGGACTAGCGGGAGGGCCGGGAAATACGCAGTATTTT.

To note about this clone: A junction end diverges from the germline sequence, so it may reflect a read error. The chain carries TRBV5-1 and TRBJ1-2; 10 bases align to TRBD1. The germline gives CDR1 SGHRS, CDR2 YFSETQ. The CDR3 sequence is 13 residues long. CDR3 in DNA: TGCGCCAGCAGCGGGGGACAGGGGCCCTCGAAGGTCTTC. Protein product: CASSGGQGPSKVF.

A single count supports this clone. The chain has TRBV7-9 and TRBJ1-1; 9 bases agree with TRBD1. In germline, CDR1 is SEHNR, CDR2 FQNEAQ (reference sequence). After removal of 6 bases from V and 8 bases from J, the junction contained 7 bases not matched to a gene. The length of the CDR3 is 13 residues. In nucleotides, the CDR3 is TGTGCCAGCAGATCCACCGACAGGGGGGAAGCTTTCTTT. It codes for CASRSTDRGEAFF.